Below, 24 T cell receptor beta chains from the same sample are listed, as sequenced in a study of T cell changes during pregnancy in multiple sclerosis. Using immunoSEQ multiplex PCR, the repertoire was profiled, and TCRdb retains in-frame clones only, with some absent. The data contain about 49,000 clones, roughly 94% of them seen just once; the ten biggest clones take up almost 6%. This specimen consisted of CD8+ T cells from peripheral blood mononuclear cells, obtained in the first trimester of pregnancy. Every receptor here comes from a female donor with multiple sclerosis, enrolled in a pregnancy study.

The chain carries TRBV6-5 and TRBJ1-1; the match to TRBD1 covers 9 bases. Germline trimming cut 6 bases from V and 4 bases from J; bases unmatched to any gene: 9. The CDR3 sequence is 15 residues long. Germline V CDR1 and CDR2: MNHEY, SVGAGI. The CDR3 reads CASRLQGAGGTEAFF. The CDR3 coding sequence is TGTGCCAGCAGGTTACAGGGGGCAGGGGGCACTGAAGCTTTCTTT.

The chain employs TRBV19 and TRBJ2-1; 10 nucleotides agree with TRBD2. The CDR3 contains 15 residues. Germline assignment: CDR1 LNHDA and CDR2 SQIVND (reference sequence). V dropped 3 bases and J dropped 6; count of bases not matched to a gene: 5. CDR3 in amino acids: CASSIGTSVSNEQFF. CDR3 DNA sequence: TGTGCCAGTAGTATCGGGACTAGCGTCTCCAATGAGCAGTTCTTC.

The V gene is TRBV4-1, the J gene TRBJ2-7; 8 nucleotides agree with TRBD2. The ends lost 3 bases at V and 3 bases at J; junction bases unmatched: 4. Per germline, CDR1 MGHRA and CDR2 YSYEKL. The CDR3 consists of 14 residues. The CDR3 coding sequence is TGCGCCAGCAGCCAGGCTACTAGCGGCTACGAGCAGTACTTC. Protein product: CASSQATSGYEQYF.

The chain employs TRBV2 and TRBJ2-7, with 8 bases that match TRBD1. The CDR3 covers 15 residues. The V gene end was trimmed by 4 bases and the J gene end by 4 bases; junction bases not matched to a gene: 9. Germline loops: CDR1 SNHLY, CDR2 FYNNEI. CDR3 DNA sequence: TGTGCCAGCAGTGGAGCCGGGACAGGAATATACGAGCAGTACTTC. It specifies CASSGAGTGIYEQYF.

The chain links TRBV9 to TRBJ2-7; tentatively, D is TRBD2 (5 bases). Trimming removed 0 bases at V and 3 bases at J, with 10 bases between. Germline loops: CDR1 SGDLS, CDR2 YYNGEE. The CDR3 is 14 amino acids. CDR3 in amino acids: CASSVGTGIYEQYF. The CDR3 region has the DNA TGTGCCAGCAGCGTAGGGACTGGAATCTACGAGCAGTACTTC.

V is TRBV9 and J is TRBJ2-7, with a possible D match to TRBD1 (6 bases). Germline CDR1 is SGDLS and CDR2 is YYNGEE. This CDR3 is built from 16 residues. Between the trimmed V and J ends, which lost 3 bases and 0 bases, there was a span of 16 bases. The chain's CDR3 is CASSDRQALSSYEQYF. The CDR3 nucleotides read TGTGCCAGCAGCGATCGACAGGCACTGAGCTCCTACGAGCAGTACTTC.

The V and J genes are TRBV4-1 and TRBJ2-1; D not resolved. This CDR3 is 13 amino acids long. The germline gives CDR1 MGHRA, CDR2 YSYEKL. Deletions cut 4 bases from V and 8 bases from J, with 12 bases between. The CDR3 nucleotides read TGCGCCAGCAGCCCGTCCGGCCGGGATGAGCAGTTCTTC. Protein sequence: CASSPSGRDEQFF.

The J gene is TRBJ1-2, the V gene TRBV28, with TRBD1 matching over 12 bases. J lost 8 bases, V lost 1 base, and 2 bases had no gene match. From germline, CDR1 is MDHEN and CDR2 SYDVKM. The CDR3 extends over 14 amino acids. CDR3 sequence reads: CASSLSGTGGGYTF. Here the CDR3 DNA reads TGTGCCAGCAGTTTATCCGGGACAGGGGGCGGCTACACCTTC.

The chain couples TRBV12-5 to TRBJ1-2; D is uncertain. Trimming removed 0 bases at V and 6 bases at J, with 8 bases between. The germline V gene has CDR1 LGHNT and CDR2 FRNRAP. The CDR3 spans 13 residues. The chain's CDR3 is CASGLVWSDGYTF. In DNA form, the CDR3 reads TGTGCTAGTGGTTTGGTATGGTCGGATGGCTACACCTTC.

The chain has TRBV2 and TRBJ2-1, with 7 bases identical to TRBD1. With 3 bases clipped from V and 0 bases from J, the junction kept 2 bases outside the gene matches. CDR3 size: 15 residues. The germline CDR1 and CDR2 sequences are SNHLY and FYNNEI. The CDR3, as DNA: TGTGCCAGCAGTGATTCAGGGGGCTCCTACAATGAGCAGTTCTTC. The encoded protein is CASSDSGGSYNEQFF.

J is TRBJ1-3 and V is TRBV4-2, with 7 bases fitting TRBD1. Germline CDR1 and CDR2: LGHNA and YNFKEQ. Trimming took 2 bases from V and 4 from J; bases not matched to a gene: 8. CDR3 length: 16 residues. This CDR3 reads CASSQQGVLYGNTIYF. In nucleotides, the CDR3 is TGTGCCAGCAGCCAACAGGGGGTGTTGTACGGAAACACCATATATTTT.

The CDR3 loop is CASSPPSGSYEQYF. Written as DNA, the CDR3 is TGTGCCAGCAGCCCCCCTAGCGGGAGCTACGAGCAGTACTTC. The rearrangement links TRBV7-9 to TRBJ2-7; the match to TRBD2 covers 10 bases. Trimming removed 5 bases from V and 3 bases from J; junction bases left unmatched: 4. The CDR3 consists of 14 residues. Germline CDR1 reads SEHNR; CDR2 reads FQNEAQ (reference sequence).

This chain links TRBV2 with TRBJ2-7, with 9 nucleotides matching TRBD2. The length of the CDR3 is 15 residues. CDR1 is SNHLY, CDR2 FYNNEI, per germline. Trimming cost V 6 bases and J 4 bases; bases outside gene matches: 10. The CDR3 sequence is CASSEYSGGSYEQYF. The CDR3 DNA is TGTGCCAGCAGCGAATATAGCGGGGGATCATACGAGCAGTACTTC.

The chain combines TRBV19 with TRBJ2-1; 12 nucleotides match TRBD2. Germline V gene lookup returns CDR1 LNHDA and CDR2 SQIVND (reference sequence). V lost 3 bases and J lost 4; bases outside the gene matches: 7. This CDR3 has 17 residues. Here the CDR3 reads CASSMGGGLAGYNEQFF. In nucleotides, the CDR3 is TGTGCCAGTAGTATGGGAGGAGGACTAGCGGGGTACAATGAGCAGTTCTTC.

The CDR3 DNA follows: TGTGCCAGTAGCGGACAAGTCTACGAGCAGTACTTC. Protein: CASSGQVYEQYF. The J gene is TRBJ2-7, the V gene TRBV19; tentative D call: TRBD1 (5 bases). Trimming removed 6 bases at V and 3 bases at J, with 9 bases between. The germline gives CDR1 LNHDA, CDR2 SQIVND (reference sequence). This CDR3 is built from 12 residues. Together with reference TRBV19 and TRBJ2-7, the CDR3 gives the full variable domain: DGGITQSPKYLFRKEGQNVTLSCEQNLNHDAMYWYRQDPGQGLRLIYYSQIVNDFQKGDIAEGYSVSREKKESFPLTVTSAQKNPTAFYLCASSGQVYEQYFGPGTRLTVT.

V and J are TRBV6-5 and TRBJ2-2, with 8 positions matching TRBD2. This CDR3 comprises 16 residues. Germline lookup yields CDR1 MNHEY and CDR2 SVGAGI. V lost 4 bases and J lost 6; bases outside the gene matches: 10. The CDR3 nucleotides read TGTGCCAGCAGTTCTTTCTCGGGAGGGACCGCCGGGGAGCTGTTTTTT. This codes for CASSSFSGGTAGELFF.

This chain joins TRBV19 and TRBJ1-2, with TRBD1 matching 7 bases. Germline V gene data show CDR1 as LNHDA and CDR2 as SQIVND (reference sequence). CDR3 size: 11 residues. V was pared by 7 bases and J by 14 bases, with 10 bases of the junction left unmatched. The CDR3 here is CASIRQGVSTF. The CDR3 DNA sequence: TGTGCCAGTATTCGACAGGGCGTGAGTACCTTC. The full variable domain, its missing parts supplied by reference TRBV19 and TRBJ1-2, is DGGITQSPKYLFRKEGQNVTLSCEQNLNHDAMYWYRQDPGQGLRLIYYSQIVNDFQKGDIAEGYSVSREKKESFPLTVTSAQKNPTAFYLCASIRQGVSTFGSGTRLTVV.

V and J are TRBV30 and TRBJ1-2; TRBD1 is a possible D gene (5 bases). Trimming pared 1 base from V and 5 bases from J, leaving 14 bases between. The germline V gene encodes CDR1 GTSNPN and CDR2 SVGIG (reference sequence). This CDR3 is built from 14 residues. The DNA of the CDR3 is TGTGCCTGGAGTGAAAGGGGAAATTGGTATGGCTACACCTTC. It specifies CAWSERGNWYGYTF.

The chain combines TRBV9 with TRBJ2-3, with D possibly being TRBD1 (5 bases). Germline CDR1 SGDLS, CDR2 YYNGEE. The CDR3 extends over 15 amino acids. Trimming took 0 bases from V and 4 from J, leaving 12 bases between them. This CDR3 reads CASSVAGYEADTQYF. The CDR3 DNA is TGTGCCAGCAGCGTAGCAGGGTATGAGGCAGATACGCAGTATTTT.

Only one count was recorded for this clone. This chain connects TRBV6-4 to TRBJ2-3; weak D call: TRBD2 (5 bases). This CDR3 region has 13 residues. Germline V gene lookup returns CDR1 MRHNA and CDR2 SNTAGT. V was pared by 8 bases and J by 0 bases, with 9 bases between. The CDR3 DNA sequence: TGTGCCAGCTCCAGGACTAGCACAGATACGCAGTATTTT. This encodes CASSRTSTDTQYF.

The rearrangement links TRBV19 to TRBJ1-5, with 7 bases that match TRBD1. J was trimmed by 4 bases and V by 1 base; bases with no gene match: 4. Germline V gene lookup returns CDR1 LNHDA and CDR2 SQIVND (reference sequence). The CDR3 length is 15 residues. CDR3 nucleotide sequence: TGTGCCAGTAGTATAGGGGCAGGGGGTAATCAGCCCCAGCATTTT. It translates to CASSIGAGGNQPQHF.

The V and J genes are TRBV7-6 and TRBJ1-2; 9 bases fit TRBD1. This CDR3 spans 16 amino acids. V gave up 3 bases and J gave up 7 bases; unmatched junction bases: 12. Germline-derived CDR1 and CDR2 are SGHVS and FNYEAQ. CDR3 protein: CASSFGTPTGGSGYTF. As DNA, the CDR3 is TGTGCCAGCAGCTTCGGGACCCCGACAGGGGGGTCTGGCTACACCTTC.

The chain joins TRBV2 to TRBJ1-2; the D gene is possibly TRBD1 (5 bases). Between the trimmed V and J ends, which lost 7 bases and 4 bases, there was a span of 10 bases. The CDR3 totals 12 residues. Germline CDR1 is SNHLY and CDR2 is FYNNEI. The CDR3 DNA reads as TGTGCCAGCACAGGGTCAGCCTATGGCTACACCTTC. It is translated as CASTGSAYGYTF. The whole variable domain, remainder taken from reference TRBV2 and TRBJ1-2, is EPEVTQTPSHQVTQMGQEVILRCVPISNHLYFYWYRQILGQKVEFLVSFYNNEISEKSEIFDDQFSVERPDGSNFTLKIRSTKLEDSAMYFCASTGSAYGYTFGSGTRLTVV.

V is TRBV27 and J is TRBJ1-5; 10 nucleotides agree with TRBD1. Germline CDR1 is MNHEY and CDR2 is SMNVEV (reference sequence). The length of the CDR3 is 12 residues. Germline trimming cut 8 bases from V and 7 bases from J; bases unmatched to any gene: 2. The CDR3 spells CASGDRGQPQHF. The CDR3, as DNA: TGTGCCAGCGGGGACAGGGGACAGCCCCAGCATTTT.